This entry features one T cell receptor beta chain sequence. Its cognate antigen is unknown. The data belong to a study of T cells in narcolepsy. Study-level information: Enrolled donors included narcolepsy type 1 or type 2 patients and healthy controls. Points from the study as a whole: No autoreactive T cell clone sequences appeared in some memory CD4+ repertoires. Blood of same and different patients, but not healthy controls, reportedly held recurring autoreactive clonotypes.

The table came from immunoSEQ multiplex PCR; TCRdb's copy has only in-frame clones and leaves some out. The data show about 35,000 clones, with approximately 80% seen just once and roughly 2.1% held by the top ten. V was pared by 4 bases and J by 3 bases, with 9 bases between. CDR1 KGHSH and CDR2 LQKENI come from the germline V gene. The CDR3 covers 13 residues. The TCR comes from a human donor in good health. The sequenced sample was memory (CD45RA-) CD4+ T cells from blood. This chain joins TRBV18 and TRBJ2-5; D possibly corresponds to TRBD1 (6 bases). The CDR3: CASSRNREETQYF. The CDR3 nucleotides read TGTGCCAGCTCACGCAACAGGGAAGAGACCCAGTACTTC.